This T cell receptor beta chain was found in a study of blood T cell repertoires in COVID-19. As for the study in general: Researchers got acute and convalescent COVID-19 samples from the United States, Italy and Spain. The cDNA or gDNA used as material had been derived from T cells, B-cell-depleted T cells, or PBMCs.

This CDR3 is 13 amino acids long. Between the trimmed V and J ends, which lost 4 bases and 3 bases, there was a span of 9 bases. Germline CDR1 MNHNY, CDR2 SVGAGI (reference sequence). Authors' methods: Reference gene primer amplification gave estimated nucleated cell counts. TCRdb keeps only in-frame clones here, not all; method: immunoSEQ multiplex PCR. The V and J calls and clone size are taken from that table; D and trimming were inferred from the DNA. The sample includes around 300,000 clones, 88% of them seen just once. Followed over time, Seattle patients had been enrolled while infection was active.

J is TRBJ1-2 and V is TRBV6-6, with D perhaps TRBD1 (6 bases). Sequencing was carried out using peripheral blood. The receptor comes from a woman aged 25-40 years with COVID-19, enrolled during active disease. This CDR3 reads CASSFQGYYGYTF. Here the CDR3 DNA reads TGTGCCAGCAGTTTCCAGGGGTACTATGGCTACACCTTC.